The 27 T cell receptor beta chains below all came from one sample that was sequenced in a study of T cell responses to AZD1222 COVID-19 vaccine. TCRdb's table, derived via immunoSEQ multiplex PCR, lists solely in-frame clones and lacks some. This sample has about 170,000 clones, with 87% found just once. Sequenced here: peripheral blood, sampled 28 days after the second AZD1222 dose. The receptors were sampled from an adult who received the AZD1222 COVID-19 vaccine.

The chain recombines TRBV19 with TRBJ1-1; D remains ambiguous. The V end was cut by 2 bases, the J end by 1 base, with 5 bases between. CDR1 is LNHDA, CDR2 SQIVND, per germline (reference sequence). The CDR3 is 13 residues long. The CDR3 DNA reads TGTGCCAGTAGTATAACCAGGAACACTGAAGCTTTCTTT. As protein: CASSITRNTEAFF. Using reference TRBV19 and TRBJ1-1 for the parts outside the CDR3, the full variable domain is DGGITQSPKYLFRKEGQNVTLSCEQNLNHDAMYWYRQDPGQGLRLIYYSQIVNDFQKGDIAEGYSVSREKKESFPLTVTSAQKNPTAFYLCASSITRNTEAFFGQGTRLTVV.

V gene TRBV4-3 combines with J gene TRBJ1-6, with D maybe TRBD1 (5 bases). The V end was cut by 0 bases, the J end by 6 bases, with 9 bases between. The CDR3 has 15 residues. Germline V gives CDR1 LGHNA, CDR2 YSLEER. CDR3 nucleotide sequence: TGCGCCAGCAGCCAAGATCTGGGGGTTAATTCACCCCTCCACTTT. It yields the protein CASSQDLGVNSPLHF.

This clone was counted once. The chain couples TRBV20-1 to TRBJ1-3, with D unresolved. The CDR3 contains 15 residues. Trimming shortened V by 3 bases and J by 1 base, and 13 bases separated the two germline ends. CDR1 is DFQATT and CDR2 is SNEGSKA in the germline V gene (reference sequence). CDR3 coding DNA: TGCAGTGCTAGTCGGGGTGTCCCTTCTGGAAACACCATATATTTT. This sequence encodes CSASRGVPSGNTIYF.

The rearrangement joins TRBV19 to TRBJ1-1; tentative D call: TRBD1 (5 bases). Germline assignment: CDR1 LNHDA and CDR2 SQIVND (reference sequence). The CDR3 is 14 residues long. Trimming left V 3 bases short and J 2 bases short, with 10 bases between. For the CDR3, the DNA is TGTGCCAGTAGTATTCCGGGACGCAACACTGAAGCTTTCTTT. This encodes CASSIPGRNTEAFF.

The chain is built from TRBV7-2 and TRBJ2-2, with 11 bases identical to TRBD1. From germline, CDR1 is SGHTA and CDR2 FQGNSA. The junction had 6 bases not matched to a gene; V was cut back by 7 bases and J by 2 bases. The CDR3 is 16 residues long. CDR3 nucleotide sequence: TGTGCCAGCACCCTTGGACAGGGGGCAAACACCGGGGAGCTGTTTTTT. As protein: CASTLGQGANTGELFF.

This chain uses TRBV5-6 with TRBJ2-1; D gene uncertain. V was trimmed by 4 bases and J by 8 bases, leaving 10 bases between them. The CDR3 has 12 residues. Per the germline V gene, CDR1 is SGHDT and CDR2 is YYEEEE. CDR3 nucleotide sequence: TGTGCCAGCAGCCGTAGGGTCGATGAGCAGTTCTTC. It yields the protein CASSRRVDEQFF.

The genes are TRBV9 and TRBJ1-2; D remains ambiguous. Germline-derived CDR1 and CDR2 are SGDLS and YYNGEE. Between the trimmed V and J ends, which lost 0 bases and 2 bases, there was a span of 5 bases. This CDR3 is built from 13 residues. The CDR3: CASSVDVNYGYTF. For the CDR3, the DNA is TGTGCCAGCAGCGTAGACGTGAACTATGGCTACACCTTC.

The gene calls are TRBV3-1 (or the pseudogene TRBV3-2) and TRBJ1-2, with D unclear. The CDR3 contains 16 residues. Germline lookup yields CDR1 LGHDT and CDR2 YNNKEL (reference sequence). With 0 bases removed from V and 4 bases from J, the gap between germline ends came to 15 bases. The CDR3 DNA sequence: TGTGCCAGCAGCCAAGAGCGGATCACTAATTCCTATGGCTACACCTTC. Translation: CASSQERITNSYGYTF.

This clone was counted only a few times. CDR3: CASSYSKGNSNQPQHF. The DNA for the CDR3 is TGTGCCAGCAGTTACTCGAAAGGGAATAGCAATCAGCCCCAGCATTTT. This chain connects TRBV6-2 or TRBV6-3 to TRBJ1-5; D is uncertain. The V end lost 0 bases, the J end lost 0 bases, and 9 bases lay between the germline ends. CDR1 and CDR2 (germline): MNHEY, SVGEGT. The CDR3 covers 16 residues.

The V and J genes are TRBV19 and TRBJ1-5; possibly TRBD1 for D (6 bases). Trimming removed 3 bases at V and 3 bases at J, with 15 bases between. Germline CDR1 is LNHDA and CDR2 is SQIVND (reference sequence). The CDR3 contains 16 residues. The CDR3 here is CASSIRQGTYNQPQHF. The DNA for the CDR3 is TGTGCCAGTAGTATCCGGCAGGGGACTTACAATCAGCCCCAGCATTTT.

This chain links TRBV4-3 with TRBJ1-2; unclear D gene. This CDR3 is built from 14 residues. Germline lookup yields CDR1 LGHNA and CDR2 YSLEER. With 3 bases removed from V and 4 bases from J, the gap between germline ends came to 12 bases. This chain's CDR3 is CASSQKREVYGYTF. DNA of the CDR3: TGCGCCAGCAGCCAGAAGAGGGAGGTCTATGGCTACACCTTC.

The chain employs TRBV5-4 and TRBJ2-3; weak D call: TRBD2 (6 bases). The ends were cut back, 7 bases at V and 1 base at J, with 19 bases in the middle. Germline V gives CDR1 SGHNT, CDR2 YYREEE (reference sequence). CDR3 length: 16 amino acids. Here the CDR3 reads CASRERPGLGTDTQYF. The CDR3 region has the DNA TGTGCCAGCCGTGAACGACCGGGACTCGGCACAGATACGCAGTATTTT. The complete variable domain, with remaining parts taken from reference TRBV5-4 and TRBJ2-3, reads ETGVTQSPTHLIKTRGQQVTLRCSSQSGHNTVSWYQQALGQGPQFIFQYYREEENGRGNFPPRFSGLQFPNYSSELNVNALELDDSALYLCASRERPGLGTDTQYFGPGTRLTVL.

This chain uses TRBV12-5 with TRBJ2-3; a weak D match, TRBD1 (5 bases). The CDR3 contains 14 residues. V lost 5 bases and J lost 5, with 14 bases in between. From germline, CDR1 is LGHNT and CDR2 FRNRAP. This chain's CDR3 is CASGRRQRGDTQYF. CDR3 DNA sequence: TGTGCTAGTGGTCGGCGACAGCGTGGAGATACGCAGTATTTT. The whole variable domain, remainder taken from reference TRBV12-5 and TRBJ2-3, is DARVTQTPRHKVTEMGQEVTMRCQPILGHNTVFWYRQTMMQGLELLAYFRNRAPLDDSGMPKDRFSAEMPDATLATLKIQPSEPRDSAVYFCASGRRQRGDTQYFGPGTRLTVL.

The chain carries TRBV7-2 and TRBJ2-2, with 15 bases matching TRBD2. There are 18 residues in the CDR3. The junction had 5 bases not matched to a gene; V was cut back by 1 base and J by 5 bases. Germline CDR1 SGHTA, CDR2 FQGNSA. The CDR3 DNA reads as TGTGCCAGCAGCTTAGATGGGACTAGCGGGGGGCGTACCGGGGAGCTGTTTTTT. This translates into CASSLDGTSGGRTGELFF.

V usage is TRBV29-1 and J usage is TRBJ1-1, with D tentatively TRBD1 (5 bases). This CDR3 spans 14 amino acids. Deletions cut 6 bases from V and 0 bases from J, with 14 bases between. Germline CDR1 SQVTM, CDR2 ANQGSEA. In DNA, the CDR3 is TGCAGCGTCCGGTCGGCGGGGCTGAACACTGAAGCTTTCTTT. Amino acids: CSVRSAGLNTEAFF.

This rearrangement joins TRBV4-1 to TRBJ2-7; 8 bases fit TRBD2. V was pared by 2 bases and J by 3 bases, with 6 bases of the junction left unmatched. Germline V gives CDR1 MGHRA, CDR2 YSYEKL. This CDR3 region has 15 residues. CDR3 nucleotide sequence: TGCGCCAGCAGCCAACCCAGGCGGGGGGACTACGAGCAGTACTTC. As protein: CASSQPRRGDYEQYF.

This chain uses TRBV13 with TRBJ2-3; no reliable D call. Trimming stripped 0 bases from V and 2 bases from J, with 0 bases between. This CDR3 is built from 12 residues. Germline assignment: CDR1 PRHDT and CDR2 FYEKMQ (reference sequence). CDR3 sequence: CASSLGTDTQYF. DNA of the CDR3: TGTGCCAGCAGCTTAGGCACAGATACGCAGTATTTT.

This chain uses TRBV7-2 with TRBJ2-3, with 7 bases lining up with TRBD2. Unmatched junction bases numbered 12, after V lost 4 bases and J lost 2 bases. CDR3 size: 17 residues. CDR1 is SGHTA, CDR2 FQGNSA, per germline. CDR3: CASSSGSSGPPTDTQYF. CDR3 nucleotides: TGTGCCAGCAGCTCTGGGAGTAGCGGGCCTCCCACAGATACGCAGTATTTT.

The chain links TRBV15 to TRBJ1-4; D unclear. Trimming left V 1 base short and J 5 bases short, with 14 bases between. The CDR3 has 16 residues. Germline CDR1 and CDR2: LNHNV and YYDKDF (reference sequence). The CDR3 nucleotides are TGTGCCACCAGCAGAGCTGGACGGTCGGCGAATGAAAAACTGTTTTTT. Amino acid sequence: CATSRAGRSANEKLFF.

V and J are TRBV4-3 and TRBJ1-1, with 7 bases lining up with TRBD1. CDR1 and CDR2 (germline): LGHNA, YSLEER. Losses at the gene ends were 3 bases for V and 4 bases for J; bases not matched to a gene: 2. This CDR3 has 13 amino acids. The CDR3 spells CASSQTGFTEAFF. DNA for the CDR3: TGCGCCAGCAGCCAGACAGGGTTCACTGAAGCTTTCTTT.

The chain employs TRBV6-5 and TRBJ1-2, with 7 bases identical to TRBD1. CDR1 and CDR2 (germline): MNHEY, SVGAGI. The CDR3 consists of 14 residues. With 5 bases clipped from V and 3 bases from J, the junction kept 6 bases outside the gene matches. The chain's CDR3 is CASSPRGSHYGYTF. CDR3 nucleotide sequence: TGTGCCAGCAGTCCCAGGGGGTCTCACTATGGCTACACCTTC.

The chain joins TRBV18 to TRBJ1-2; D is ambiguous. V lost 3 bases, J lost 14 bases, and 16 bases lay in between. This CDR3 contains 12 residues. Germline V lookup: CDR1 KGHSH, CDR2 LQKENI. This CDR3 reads CASSPKVDLYTF. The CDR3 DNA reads TGTGCCAGCTCACCCAAGGTAGATCTCTATACCTTC.

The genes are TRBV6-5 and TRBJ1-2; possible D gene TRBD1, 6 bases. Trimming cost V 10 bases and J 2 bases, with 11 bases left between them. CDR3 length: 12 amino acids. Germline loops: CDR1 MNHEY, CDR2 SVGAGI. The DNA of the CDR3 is TGTGCCACCGGGGACATCAACTATGGCTACACCTTC. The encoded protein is CATGDINYGYTF.

The CDR3 region is CASSEGTSTYEQYF. The CDR3 region has the DNA TGCGCCAGCAGCGAGGGGACATCAACCTACGAGCAGTACTTC. The rearrangement links TRBV5-1 to TRBJ2-7, with D tentatively TRBD1 (6 bases). The CDR3 contains 14 residues. Trimming took 4 bases from V and 2 from J, leaving 13 bases between them. Germline lookup yields CDR1 SGHRS and CDR2 YFSETQ.

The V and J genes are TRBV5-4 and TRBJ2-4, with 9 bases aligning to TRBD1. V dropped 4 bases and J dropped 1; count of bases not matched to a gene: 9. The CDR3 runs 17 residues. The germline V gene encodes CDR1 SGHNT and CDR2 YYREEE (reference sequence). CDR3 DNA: TGTGCCAGCAGCCTCGGGACAGGGTTCACCGCCAAAAACATTCAGTACTTC. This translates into CASSLGTGFTAKNIQYF.

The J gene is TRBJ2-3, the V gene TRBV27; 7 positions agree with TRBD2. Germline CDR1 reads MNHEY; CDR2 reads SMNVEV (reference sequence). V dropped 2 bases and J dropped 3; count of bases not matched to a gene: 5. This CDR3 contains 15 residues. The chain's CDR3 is CASSLAAGLTDTQYF. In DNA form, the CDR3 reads TGTGCCAGCAGTTTAGCAGCGGGGCTGACAGATACGCAGTATTTT.

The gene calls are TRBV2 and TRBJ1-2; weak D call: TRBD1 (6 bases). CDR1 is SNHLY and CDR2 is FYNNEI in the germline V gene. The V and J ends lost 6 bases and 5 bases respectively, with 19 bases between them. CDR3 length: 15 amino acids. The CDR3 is CASRKTTGLSYGYTF. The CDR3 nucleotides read TGTGCCAGCAGGAAAACGACAGGACTTTCATATGGCTACACCTTC.